Listed below are T cell receptor beta chains from one sample, sequenced in a study of cytomegalovirus exposure and HLA in healthy donors. Clones were read by immunoSEQ multiplex PCR, and TCRdb kept only the in-frame ones, dropping some. Of approximately 82,000 clones detected, about two thirds appear once; the ten largest clones hold 5.5%. The sequenced sample consisted of PBMCs. Receptors originate from a woman younger than 45 in good health and CMV-seropositive. Both conserved end residues are part of each CDR3. Each record gives: J gene, V gene, clone size, CDR3 protein. Not all rows give a size; the values are once, few, many and, for expanded clones, a class.

>TRBJ2-7|TRBV7-2|.
CASSSPKGAYEQYF
>TRBJ2-1|TRBV6-6|few
CASSYVRDSASEQFF
>TRBJ1-2|TRBV7-8|.
CASSLSAQGAGGYTF
>TRBJ2-1|TRBV7-2|.
CASSRLGGGQNEQFF
>TRBJ2-7|TRBV10-1|.
CASRGGEQYF
>TRBJ2-3|TRBV5-1|.
CASSAGTSGETDTQYF
>TRBJ2-1|TRBV4-3|few
CASSQGQGREQFF
>TRBJ1-6|TRBV6-5|.
CASSYSWTGSNSPLHF
>TRBJ2-3|TRBV12-5|.
CASGPGQFTDTQYF
>TRBJ2-5|TRBV19|few
CASSIQGPPGTQYF
>TRBJ1-1|TRBV5-6|.
CASSTLGQGTNTEAFF
>TRBJ2-7|TRBV10-3|.
CAISDWTSNAEQYF
>TRBJ2-3|TRBV6-1|few
CASSVHQGGGADTQYF
>TRBJ1-5|TRBV2|.
CASAYSQGSNQPQHF
>TRBJ2-7|TRBV5-4|.
CASSAGTGIYEQYF
>TRBJ2-7|TRBV6-5|.
CASSYADEQYF
>TRBJ2-3|TRBV9|few
CASSPPTSTDTQYF
>TRBJ2-3|TRBV11-3|.
CASSSRAGYSTDTQYF
>TRBJ1-1|TRBV7-8|.
CASSLEMAGVGAFF
>TRBJ2-5|TRBV4-3|once
CASSFGGQGETQYF
>TRBJ1-5|TRBV21-1|.
CASSGRQFSNQPQHF
>TRBJ2-7|TRBV7-9|few
CASSLRGQGRYEQYF
>TRBJ1-4|TRBV19|few
CASSPVQGSSEKLFF
>TRBJ2-6|TRBV6-5|few
CASSYSTGTGANVLTF
>TRBJ2-3|TRBV30|.
CAWSSGTDTQYF
>TRBJ1-2|TRBV9|few
CASSVVRDEDGYTF
>TRBJ2-5|TRBV2|.
CASSEHLGGGQETQYF
>TRBJ1-4|TRBV19|.
CASSTTLTPGQGIVKLFF
>TRBJ1-2|TRBV6-4|once
CASSPGQGAYGYPF
>TRBJ2-7|TRBV7-2|.
CASSLTRDRVHEQYF
>TRBJ1-1|TRBV30|.
CAWGSGGPTEAFF
>TRBJ1-1|TRBV19|.
CASSANRVGTEAFF
>TRBJ1-5|TRBV7-9|.
CASSLDSNNQPQHF
>TRBJ1-1|TRBV9|few
CASSVGGDTEAFF
>TRBJ2-7|TRBV7-6|once
CASSSRGGGSYEQYF
>TRBJ1-5|TRBV11-1|.
CASSFGQNQPQHF
>TRBJ1-1|TRBV9|few
CASSVVPEGSNTEAFF
>TRBJ1-5|TRBV2|few
CASTRDRGHSNQPQHF
>TRBJ2-1|TRBV25-1|.
CASSRAGGYNEQFF
>TRBJ1-6|TRBV7-3|few
CASSLLGQGSGSPLHF
>TRBJ1-3|TRBV2|.
CASSAGAGNTIYF
>TRBJ2-3|TRBV6-5|.
CASSERGPDTQYF
>TRBJ1-1|TRBV7-2|few
CASSLGGVGNTEAFF
>TRBJ2-7|TRBV19|.
CASKGGGAGAYEQYF
>TRBJ1-1|TRBV6-1|.
CASRGTRAEAFF
>TRBJ2-3|TRBV7-2|.
CASSPHIAGGPRSTDTQYF
>TRBJ1-2|TRBV5-1|.
CASSLRTGGADGYTF
>TRBJ1-2|TRBV10-3|.
CAISESDRGPAGYPF
>TRBJ2-2|TRBV7-9|.
CSSSSRLEGGDTGELFF
>TRBJ2-1|TRBV7-2|.
CASSLNRGAYNEQFF
>TRBJ2-1|TRBV9|.
CASSPLQPGHIILYNEQFF
>TRBJ2-5|TRBV2|.
CASSAYGGAVETQYF
>TRBJ1-2|TRBV4-3|once
CASSQGQDLYGYTF
>TRBJ2-6|TRBV19|.
CASIGYSGANALTF